The 21 T cell receptor beta chains below all came from one sample that was sequenced in a study of blood T cell repertoires in COVID-19. Repertoires were generated with immunoSEQ multiplex PCR, while TCRdb's copy carries only in-frame clones and drops some. Of 220,000 or so clones in the sample, 82% were seen once. Sequencing was carried out using peripheral blood. These receptor sequences come from a woman of 80 years or more with acute or convalescent COVID-19.

The chain has TRBV11-2 and TRBJ2-2; 8 bases line up with TRBD2. Germline loops: CDR1 SGHAT, CDR2 FQNNGV. There are 15 residues in the CDR3. J gave up 5 bases and V 4 bases, and 6 bases lay outside the gene matches. The CDR3 loop is CASSSSGRLTGELFF. CDR3 in DNA: TGTGCCAGCAGCTCGAGCGGGAGACTGACCGGGGAGCTGTTTTTT.

This chain links TRBV24-1 with TRBJ2-3, with 8 bases lining up with TRBD1. The CDR3 is made up of 12 amino acids. The J segment lost 5 bases and the V segment lost 9 bases, leaving 3 bases of the junction unmatched. The V gene's germline CDR1 is KGHDR and CDR2 SFDVKD. The CDR3 bases are TGTGCCACCGGACAGGGCGGAGATACGCAGTATTTT. It yields the protein CATGQGGDTQYF.

V is TRBV9 and J is TRBJ2-2; the D gene is possibly TRBD1 (6 bases). This CDR3 contains 16 residues. The V gene lost 4 bases and the J gene lost 2 bases, with 15 bases spanning the gap. The germline V gene encodes CDR1 SGDLS and CDR2 YYNGEE. CDR3 sequence: CASSPRTVVNTGELFF. DNA for the CDR3: TGTGCCAGCAGCCCCAGGACAGTGGTAAACACCGGGGAGCTGTTTTTT.

The chain joins TRBV7-2 to TRBJ2-2; D perhaps matches TRBD1 (5 bases). The CDR3 extends over 15 amino acids. Germline V gene lookup returns CDR1 SGHTA and CDR2 FQGNSA. V was clipped by 8 bases and J by 2 bases, with 15 bases between them. For the CDR3, the DNA is TGTGCCAGCGGATTGTCAGGGATCAACACCGGGGAGCTGTTTTTT. Residues: CASGLSGINTGELFF. The full variable domain, rest sourced from reference TRBV7-2 and TRBJ2-2, is GAGVSQSPSNKVTEKGKDVELRCDPISGHTALYWYRQSLGQGLEFLIYFQGNSAPDKSGLPSDRFSAERTGGSVSTLTIQRTQQEDSAVYLCASGLSGINTGELFFGEGSRLTVL.

The rearrangement uses TRBV5-1 and TRBJ2-7; 8 nucleotides agree with TRBD1. Trimming at V came to 5 bases and at J to 4 bases, leaving 8 bases not matched to a gene. The CDR3 is 14 amino acids. Germline V gene lookup returns CDR1 SGHRS and CDR2 YFSETQ. The CDR3 protein is CASSETGVSYEQYF. In DNA form, the CDR3 reads TGCGCCAGCAGTGAGACAGGGGTTTCATACGAGCAGTACTTC.

Only one count was recorded for this clone. V and J are TRBV4-3 and TRBJ2-3; 7 bases fit TRBD2. J lost 4 bases, V lost 0 bases, and 4 bases had no gene match. This CDR3 contains 15 residues. CDR1 and CDR2 (germline): LGHNA, YSLEER. The CDR3 nucleotides read TGCGCCAGCAGCCAAGAACGGGGAGGGGCAGATACGCAGTATTTT. As protein: CASSQERGGADTQYF.

The J gene is TRBJ2-1, the V gene TRBV21-1; the table calls TRBD2, which could not be checked here. TRBV21-1 is a pseudogene segment. The CDR3 is 17 amino acids. The DNA for the CDR3 is TGTGCCAGCAGCAAAGTGGGGACTTATTTTATGAACAATGAGCAGTTCTTC. Translating it yields CASSKVGTYFMNNEQFF.

This chain links TRBV5-1 with TRBJ2-2; 9 nucleotides agree with TRBD2. The germline V gene has CDR1 SGHRS and CDR2 YFSETQ. The ends lost 2 bases at V and 6 bases at J; junction bases unmatched: 8. The CDR3 covers 16 residues. The CDR3 loop is CASSLVLAGMSGELFF. CDR3 nucleotide sequence: TGCGCCAGCAGCTTAGTCCTAGCGGGAATGTCCGGGGAGCTGTTTTTT.

This clone has more than one count but fewer than ten. This chain links TRBV6-5 with TRBJ2-1, with TRBD2 matching 13 bases. Germline-derived CDR1 and CDR2 are MNHEY and SVGAGI. CDR3 length equals 14 residues. Trimming at V came to 10 bases and at J to 4 bases, leaving 4 bases not matched to a gene. The CDR3 DNA reads as TGTGCCACAGGACTAGCGGGAGCTTACAATGAGCAGTTCTTC. It is translated as CATGLAGAYNEQFF.

The chain joins TRBV29-1 to TRBJ2-1; no firm D call. Germline CDR1 reads SQVTM; CDR2 reads ANQGSEA. This CDR3 contains 11 residues. Between the trimmed V and J ends, which lost 3 bases and 4 bases, there was a span of 4 bases. CDR3 sequence: CSVETYNEQFF. CDR3 DNA: TGCAGCGTTGAGACTTACAATGAGCAGTTCTTC.

This rearrangement joins TRBV5-1 to TRBJ1-2; D possibly corresponds to TRBD1 (6 bases). There are 16 residues in the CDR3. CDR1 is SGHRS, CDR2 YFSETQ, per germline. Trimming pared 4 bases from V and 0 bases from J, leaving 16 bases between. CDR3 nucleotides: TGCGCCAGCAGCGTTGCGTTCCCAGGGGCTAACTATGGCTACACCTTC. It is translated as CASSVAFPGANYGYTF. The full variable domain, with the rest looked up from reference TRBV5-1 and TRBJ1-2, is KAGVTQTPRYLIKTRGQQVTLSCSPISGHRSVSWYQQTPGQGLQFLFEYFSETQRNKGNFPGRFSGRQFSNSRSEMNVSTLELGDSALYLCASSVAFPGANYGYTFGSGTRLTVV.

The V and J genes are TRBV7-2 and TRBJ2-7, with 8 bases aligning to TRBD2. The CDR3 length is 16 residues. The V gene's germline CDR1 is SGHTA and CDR2 FQGNSA. The ends lost 5 bases at V and 4 bases at J; junction bases unmatched: 13. The CDR3, as DNA: TGTGCCAGCAGCCCCTCGGCTAGCGGGTACCCTTACGAGCAGTACTTC. This gives the protein CASSPSASGYPYEQYF.

In this sample, this clone turned up a few times. The rearrangement links TRBV5-4 to TRBJ2-3; 12 bases match TRBD2. Germline V CDR1 and CDR2: SGHNT, YYREEE (reference sequence). The CDR3 extends over 15 amino acids. The J segment lost 4 bases and the V segment lost 4 bases, leaving 4 bases of the junction unmatched. The chain's CDR3 is CASSATSGSADTQYF. CDR3 sequence (DNA): TGTGCCAGCAGCGCGACTAGCGGGAGTGCAGATACGCAGTATTTT.

This chain connects TRBV6-2 or TRBV6-3 to TRBJ1-6, with D unclear. CDR3 length equals 16 residues. Germline CDR1 is MNHEY and CDR2 is SVGEGT. Between the trimmed V and J ends, which lost 3 bases and 7 bases, there was a span of 16 bases. CDR3 residues: CASSYGVWQPNSPLHF. DNA of the CDR3: TGTGCCAGCAGTTATGGAGTTTGGCAGCCAAATTCACCCCTCCACTTT.

This chain connects TRBV18 to TRBJ2-4; no clear D. The CDR3 runs to 16 residues. Trimming took off 2 bases at V and 0 bases at J, with 11 bases between the two ends. The V gene's germline CDR1 is KGHSH and CDR2 LQKENI. The CDR3 loop is CASSPLPRLAKNIQYF. In nucleotides, the CDR3 is TGTGCCAGCTCACCATTACCGCGTTTAGCCAAAAACATTCAGTACTTC.

The chain couples TRBV19 to TRBJ1-5; D is uncertain. Per germline, CDR1 LNHDA and CDR2 SQIVND (reference sequence). V lost 5 bases and J 7 bases, leaving 9 bases between the germline ends. This CDR3 region has 12 residues. Here the CDR3 reads CASSLGGQPQHF. The CDR3 region has the DNA TGTGCCAGTAGTCTGGGCGGGCAGCCCCAGCATTTT.

This sequence joins TRBV6-6 and TRBJ2-5, with D perhaps TRBD2 (7 bases). This CDR3 is built from 13 residues. V was pared by 2 bases and J by 5 bases, with 9 bases between. Germline lookup yields CDR1 MNHNY and CDR2 SVGAGI (reference sequence). The CDR3 coding sequence is TGTGCCAGCAGTTACGAGGGGGGGGAGACCCAGTACTTC. Amino acids: CASSYEGGETQYF.

The chain couples TRBV9 to TRBJ1-2; TRBD1 might be the D (6 bases). V was clipped by 0 bases and J by 7 bases, with 10 bases between them. The CDR3 consists of 13 residues. Germline lookup yields CDR1 SGDLS and CDR2 YYNGEE. The DNA for the CDR3 is TGTGCCAGCAGCGTAGATCAAGGGGGTGGCTACACCTTC. Protein product: CASSVDQGGGYTF.

J is TRBJ2-7 and V is TRBV11-2; TRBD2 agrees at 7 bases. The CDR3 is 15 amino acids. Germline V gene lookup returns CDR1 SGHAT and CDR2 FQNNGV. V was pared by 4 bases and J by 0 bases, with 6 bases of the junction left unmatched. The CDR3 protein is CASSSQRGSSYEQYF. The CDR3 DNA sequence: TGTGCCAGCAGCTCACAGCGGGGTAGCTCCTACGAGCAGTACTTC.

This chain connects TRBV7-9 to TRBJ2-1, with TRBD2 matching 11 bases. The V and J ends lost 4 bases and 7 bases, in that order; junction bases with no gene match: 9. The CDR3 covers 16 residues. CDR1 and CDR2 from the germline V gene are SEHNR and FQNEAQ (reference sequence). The CDR3 region has the DNA TGTGCCAGCAGCTCCCTAGCGGGAGGATTAGTAAATGAGCAGTTCTTC. It is translated as CASSSLAGGLVNEQFF.

V is TRBV18 and J is TRBJ2-5; no reliable D call. The J call may be incorrect, as the DNA end agrees better with TRBJ2-7. CDR3 length: 13 residues. The germline V gene has CDR1 KGHSH and CDR2 LQKENI. The CDR3 protein is CASSPSLSYEQYF. Here the CDR3 DNA reads TGTGCCAGCTCACCGTCCCTATCCTACGAGCAGTACTTC.